This record covers a single T cell receptor beta chain. Compared with germline, one end of the junction differs, possibly owing to a read error. The germline gives CDR1 ENHRY, CDR2 SYGVKD. The CDR3 length is 15 residues. This entry is derived from a study of blood T cells in healthy people across ages. The donors, all healthy, were Caucasians living in Russia, aged roughly 6 to 100. A J-beta primer mix and a sample-barcoded 5' primer were used in a second PCR of about 6 to 12 cycles. Every cDNA molecule bore a tag from a template-switch adaptor containing 12 random nucleotides. A single record per CDR3 protein comes from TCRdb applying MiXCR to the 5' RACE reads. The table shows over 1,300,000 distinct CDR3 sequences, with roughly 60% occurring only once.

The receptor's source is a man aged 18-30 years in good health. Sequences were obtained from blood. The J gene is TRBJ2-7, the V gene TRBV10-3, with D perhaps TRBD2 (6 bases). The CDR3 spells CAISDVGTLSHEQYF. The CDR3 DNA reads as TGTGCCATCAGTGACGTCGGGACTCTCTCCCACGAGCAGTACTTC.